The sequence of this T cell receptor beta chain was determined in a study of Ad26.COV2.S vaccination and SARS-CoV-2 variants. TCRdb keeps only in-frame clones here, not all; method: immunoSEQ multiplex PCR. In the table there are roughly 500,000 clones, about 91% of which are singletons. Treatment indicated: roughly 19 received Ad26.COV2.S at low or high dose, single or two shots; several received placebo; per-sample allocation not given. Vaccine and placebo recipients were sampled on day 63 after the first injection. This CDR3 spans 15 amino acids. CDR1 is PRHDT and CDR2 is FYEKMQ in the germline V gene (reference sequence). V dropped 4 bases and J dropped 5 bases, with 17 bases sitting between them.

This sequence originates from a person aged 18-60 years who received the Ad26.COV2.S COVID-19 vaccine or a placebo. This specimen was peripheral blood, taken in a trial of Ad26.COV2.S vaccine versus placebo. V gene TRBV13 combines with J gene TRBJ1-2; the D is unclear. Here the CDR3 reads CASSSPGSGWYGYTF. The CDR3 nucleotides read TGTGCCAGCAGCTCCCCGGGGAGCGGCTGGTATGGCTACACCTTC. The variable domain in full, with the rest retrieved from reference TRBV13 and TRBJ1-2, is AAGVIQSPRHLIKEKRETATLKCYPIPRHDTVYWYQQGPGQDPQFLISFYEKMQSDKGSIPDRFSAQQFSDYHSELNMSSLELGDSALYFCASSSPGSGWYGYTFGSGTRLTVV.